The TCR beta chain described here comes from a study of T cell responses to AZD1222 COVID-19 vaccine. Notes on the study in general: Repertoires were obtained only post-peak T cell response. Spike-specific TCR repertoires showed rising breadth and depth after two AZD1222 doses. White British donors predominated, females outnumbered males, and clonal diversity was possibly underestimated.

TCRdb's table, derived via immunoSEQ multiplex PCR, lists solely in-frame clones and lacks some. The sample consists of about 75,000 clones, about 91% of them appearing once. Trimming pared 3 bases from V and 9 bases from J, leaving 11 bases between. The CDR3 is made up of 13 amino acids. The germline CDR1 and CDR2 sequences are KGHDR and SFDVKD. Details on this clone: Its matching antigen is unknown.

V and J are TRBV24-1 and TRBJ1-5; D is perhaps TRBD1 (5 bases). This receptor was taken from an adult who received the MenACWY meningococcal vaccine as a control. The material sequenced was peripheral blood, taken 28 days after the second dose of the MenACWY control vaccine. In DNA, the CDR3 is TGTGCCACCAGTGATGGGGCAAATTTGCCCCAGCATTTT. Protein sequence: CATSDGANLPQHF.